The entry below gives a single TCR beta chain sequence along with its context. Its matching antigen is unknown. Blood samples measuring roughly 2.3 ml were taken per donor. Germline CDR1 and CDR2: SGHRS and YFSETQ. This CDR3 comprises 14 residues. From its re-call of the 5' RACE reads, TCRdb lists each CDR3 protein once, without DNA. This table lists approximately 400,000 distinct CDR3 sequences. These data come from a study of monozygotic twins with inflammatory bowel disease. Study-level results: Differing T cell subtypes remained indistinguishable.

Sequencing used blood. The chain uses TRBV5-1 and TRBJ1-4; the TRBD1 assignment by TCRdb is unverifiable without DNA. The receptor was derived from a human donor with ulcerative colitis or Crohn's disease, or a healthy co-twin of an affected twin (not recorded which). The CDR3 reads CASSTGQEGENLFF.